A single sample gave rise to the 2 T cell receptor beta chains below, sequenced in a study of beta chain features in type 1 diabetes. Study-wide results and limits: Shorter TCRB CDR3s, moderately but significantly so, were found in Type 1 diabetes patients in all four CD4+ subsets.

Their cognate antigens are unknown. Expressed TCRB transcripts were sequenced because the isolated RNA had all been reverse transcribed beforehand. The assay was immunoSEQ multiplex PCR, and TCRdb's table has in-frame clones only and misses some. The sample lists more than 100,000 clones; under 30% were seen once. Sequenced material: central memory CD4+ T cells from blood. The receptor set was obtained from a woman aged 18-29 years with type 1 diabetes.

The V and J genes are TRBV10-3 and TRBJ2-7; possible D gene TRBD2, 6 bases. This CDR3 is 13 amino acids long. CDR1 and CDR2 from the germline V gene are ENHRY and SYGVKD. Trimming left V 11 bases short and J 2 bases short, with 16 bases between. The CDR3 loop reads CAVLALLTYEQYF. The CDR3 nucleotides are TGTGCCGTACTAGCACTCCTTACCTACGAGCAGTACTTC.

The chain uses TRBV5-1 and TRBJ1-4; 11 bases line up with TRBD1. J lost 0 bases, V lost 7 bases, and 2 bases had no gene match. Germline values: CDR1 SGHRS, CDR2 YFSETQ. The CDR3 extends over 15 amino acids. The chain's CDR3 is CASGDRGSTNEKLFF. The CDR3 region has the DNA TGCGCCAGCGGGGACAGGGGGTCAACTAATGAAAAACTGTTTTTT.